This passage covers 16 T cell receptor beta chains from one sample sequenced in a study of blood T cell repertoires in COVID-19 (dated by TCRdb to about 2020). Libraries were built with the immunoSEQ multiplex PCR assay. The clones in this table, taken by TCRdb from immuneACCESS, are in-frame only. Not every clone is retained; where verified, under half of the shortfall comes from an unresolved V gene, and the cause of the rest is unknown. The sample records a few hundred thousand clones, roughly four fifths of which are singletons. Clones ranked in the top ten supply approximately 5.6% of the sample. Sample: peripheral blood. The receptors here all came from a woman in her 70s with COVID-19, enrolled during active disease.

The gene calls are TRBV6-5 and TRBJ1-4, with 7 bases matching TRBD1. Losses at the gene ends were 6 bases for V and 7 bases for J; bases not matched to a gene: 11. CDR3 length equals 15 residues. Germline lookup yields CDR1 MNHEY and CDR2 SVGAGI. The chain's CDR3 is CASRRQRGTVEKLFF. The CDR3 DNA is TGTGCCAGCAGGCGTCAGCGGGGGACAGTTGAAAAACTGTTTTTT.

This clone is a singleton in its sample. The CDR3 loop reads CAWDRLGGQYF. In DNA form, the CDR3 reads TGTGCCTGGGACAGGCTAGGTGGGCAGTACTTC. This chain joins TRBV30 and TRBJ2-7, with D possibly being TRBD1 (6 bases). CDR3 length equals 11 residues. The V end was cut by 5 bases, the J end by 9 bases, with 14 bases between. Germline-derived CDR1 and CDR2 are GTSNPN and SVGIG (reference sequence).

V gene TRBV27 combines with J gene TRBJ1-2, with 8 bases that match TRBD1. Trimming removed 9 bases from V and 8 bases from J; junction bases left unmatched: 8. The CDR3 has 12 residues. Germline V lookup: CDR1 MNHEY, CDR2 SMNVEV (reference sequence). The CDR3 is CASWTGWEGYTF. CDR3 DNA: TGTGCCAGTTGGACAGGGTGGGAGGGCTACACCTTC.

The chain links TRBV9 to TRBJ2-6, with D perhaps TRBD1 (6 bases). Germline CDR1 reads SGDLS; CDR2 reads YYNGEE. This CDR3 region has 15 residues. The V end was cut by 9 bases, the J end by 0 bases, with 13 bases between. CDR3 sequence: CAIQGIRSGANVLTF. Written as DNA, the CDR3 is TGTGCCATACAGGGTATTCGCTCTGGGGCCAACGTCCTGACTTTC.

CDR3 in DNA: TGTGCCAGCAGCTTAGGACTAGCGGGCAGAAGCACAGATACGCAGTATTTT. Translation: CASSLGLAGRSTDTQYF. The gene calls are TRBV5-4 and TRBJ2-3; 11 nucleotides align to TRBD2. The V gene's germline CDR1 is SGHNT and CDR2 YYREEE (reference sequence). CDR3 length: 17 amino acids. Losses at the gene ends were 2 bases for V and 0 bases for J; bases not matched to a gene: 5.

The chain recombines TRBV21-1 with TRBJ1-6. TRBV21-1 is shown as a pseudogene. This CDR3 has 13 amino acids. CDR3 in amino acids: CASRGGHFEPLHF. The CDR3 DNA follows: TGTGCCAGCAGGGGAGGGCATTTTGAACCCCTCCACTTT.

This clone was detected only a few times. This chain links TRBV6-5 with TRBJ2-5; possibly TRBD1 for D (6 bases). Germline CDR1 is MNHEY and CDR2 is SVGAGI. This CDR3 is built from 14 residues. Trimming cost V 7 bases and J 4 bases, with 16 bases left between them. For the CDR3, the DNA is TGTGCCAGCATAAGGGGGAGAGGTGGAGAGACCCAGTACTTC. Protein sequence: CASIRGRGGETQYF.

This chain connects TRBV5-6 to TRBJ1-2, with TRBD1 as a possible D gene (5 bases). There are 11 residues in the CDR3. The germline V and J ends were trimmed by 8 bases and 8 bases, with 13 bases remaining between them. Germline V gene data show CDR1 as SGHDT and CDR2 as YYEEEE. CDR3 bases: TGTGCCAGATCTCAGGGTGCCGGCTACACCTTC. Its translation is CARSQGAGYTF.

The chain links TRBV7-9 to TRBJ2-3; D gene unclear. CDR1 and CDR2 (germline): SEHNR, FQNEAQ (reference sequence). Trimming stripped 3 bases from V and 0 bases from J, with 7 bases between. CDR3 length equals 14 residues. This chain's CDR3 is CASSFGGSTDTQYF. Written as DNA, the CDR3 is TGTGCCAGCAGCTTCGGCGGCAGCACAGATACGCAGTATTTT.

The chain has TRBV10-3 and TRBJ1-5; 8 bases match TRBD1. The germline gives CDR1 ENHRY, CDR2 SYGVKD. The length of the CDR3 is 16 residues. With 0 bases clipped from V and 6 bases from J, the junction kept 7 bases outside the gene matches. CDR3 nucleotide sequence: TGTGCCATCAGTGAGTCGCCAGGGGGCGCGAGTCAGCCCCAGCATTTT. This encodes CAISESPGGASQPQHF.

V gene TRBV28 combines with J gene TRBJ2-7; 9 positions agree with TRBD2. The trim removed 2 bases at V and 1 base at J, leaving 3 bases unmatched. CDR1 is MDHEN, CDR2 SYDVKM, per germline. The CDR3 totals 15 residues. The CDR3 DNA reads as TGTGCCAGCAGTTTACAAGCGGGAGGTTCCTACGAGCAGTACTTC. It yields the protein CASSLQAGGSYEQYF.

This clone came up once. The CDR3 nucleotides are TGTGCCAGCAGCGTAGCCCCCGGGAACGAAGGTGGCTACACCTTC. Its translation is CASSVAPGNEGGYTF. The V gene is TRBV9, the J gene TRBJ1-2; no firm D call. The CDR3 has 15 amino acids. In germline, CDR1 is SGDLS, CDR2 YYNGEE. Trimming took off 0 bases at V and 7 bases at J, with 16 bases between the two ends.

The chain couples TRBV3-1 (or the pseudogene TRBV3-2) to TRBJ2-7; D is perhaps TRBD2 (5 bases). The CDR3 runs to 14 residues. Germline CDR1 LGHDT, CDR2 YNNKEL (reference sequence). The V gene lost 8 bases and the J gene lost 6 bases, with 20 bases spanning the gap. The CDR3 DNA follows: TGTGCCAGCTCGAGGCTCGGAGGTCCCGGCGAGCAGTACTTC. This sequence encodes CASSRLGGPGEQYF.

V and J are TRBV19 and TRBJ2-7, with 12 bases matching TRBD2. Germline trimming cut 4 bases from V and 4 bases from J; bases unmatched to any gene: 8. CDR3 length: 16 amino acids. Germline V gene data show CDR1 as LNHDA and CDR2 as SQIVND (reference sequence). The CDR3 DNA reads as TGTGCCAGTAGTACCCCCAGAACTAGCGGGAGGTACGAGCAGTACTTC. Translated: CASSTPRTSGRYEQYF.

This CDR3 reads CASSDRGYGYTF. The CDR3 region has the DNA TGTGCCAGCAGCGACAGAGGCTATGGCTACACCTTC. V and J are TRBV25-1 and TRBJ1-2; tentatively, D is TRBD1 (5 bases). Per germline, CDR1 MGHDK and CDR2 SYGVNS. The CDR3 sequence is 12 residues long. Trimming cost V 6 bases and J 4 bases, with 9 bases left between them.

V is TRBV19 and J is TRBJ1-1, with 7 bases fitting TRBD1. The CDR3 has 14 amino acids. V lost 5 bases and J lost 4; bases outside the gene matches: 7. Germline V gene lookup returns CDR1 LNHDA and CDR2 SQIVND (reference sequence). In DNA form, the CDR3 reads TGTGCCAGTAGTCAAAGGGGGCGCGGCACTGAAGCTTTCTTT. Its translation: CASSQRGRGTEAFF.